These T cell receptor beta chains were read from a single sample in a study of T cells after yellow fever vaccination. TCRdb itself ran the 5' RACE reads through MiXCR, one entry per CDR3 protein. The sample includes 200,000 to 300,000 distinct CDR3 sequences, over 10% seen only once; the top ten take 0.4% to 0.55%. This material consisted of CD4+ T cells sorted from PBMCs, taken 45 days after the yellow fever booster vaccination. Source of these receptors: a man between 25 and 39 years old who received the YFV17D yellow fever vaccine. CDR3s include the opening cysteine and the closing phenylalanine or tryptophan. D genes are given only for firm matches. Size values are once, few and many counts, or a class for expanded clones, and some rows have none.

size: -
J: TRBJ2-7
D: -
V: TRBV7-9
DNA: TGTGCCAGCAGCCCCGGGACGAAACTGAACGAGCAGTACTTC
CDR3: CASSPGTKLNEQYF

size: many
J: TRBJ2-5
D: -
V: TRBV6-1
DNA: TGTGCCACCCAAGACCGGTCCCGCGGAGGGGCCCAGTACTTC
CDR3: CATQDRSRGGAQYF

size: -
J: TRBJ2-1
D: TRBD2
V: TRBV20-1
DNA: TGCAGTGCCCCGAGCAGTAGCGGGAGCTCCTACAATGAGCAGTTCTTC
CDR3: CSAPSSSGSSYNEQFF

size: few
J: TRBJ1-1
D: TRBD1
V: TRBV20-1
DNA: TGCAGTGCGGGAGAGACAGGGCCGAACACTGAAGCTTTCTTT
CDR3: CSAGETGPNTEAFF

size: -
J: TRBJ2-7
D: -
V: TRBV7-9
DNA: TGTGCCAGCAGCAATCACGCGACTCACGAGCAGTACTTC
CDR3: CASSNHATHEQYF

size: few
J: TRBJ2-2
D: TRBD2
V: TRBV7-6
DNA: TGTGCCAGCAGCTTAGGGGCTAGCGGGAGAGAAACCGGGGAGCTGTTTTTT
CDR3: CASSLGASGRETGELFF

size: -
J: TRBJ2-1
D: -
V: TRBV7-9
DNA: TGTGCCAGCAGCTTAGGCCAGGGGCTAAGCTCCTACAATGAGCAGTTCTTC
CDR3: CASSLGQGLSSYNEQFF

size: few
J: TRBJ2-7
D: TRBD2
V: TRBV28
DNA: TGTGCCACAACAAGATGGACTAGCGGGAGAAGCGAGCAGTACTTC
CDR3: CATTRWTSGRSEQYF

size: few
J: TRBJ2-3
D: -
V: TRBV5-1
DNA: TGCGCCAGCAGCGGGGGTGGCGGCACAGATACGCAGTATTTT
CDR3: CASSGGGGTDTQYF

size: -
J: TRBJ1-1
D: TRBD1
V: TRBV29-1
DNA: TGCAGCGTAAACAGGGGGCCGGGCACTGAAGCTTTCTTT
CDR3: CSVNRGPGTEAFF

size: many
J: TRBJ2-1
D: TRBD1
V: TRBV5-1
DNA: TGCGCCAGCAGCTTGTACAGGGGAAATGAGCAGTTCTTC
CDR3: CASSLYRGNEQFF